The entry below gives a single T cell receptor (beta chain) sequence along with its context. The antigen remains undetermined. CDR3 length equals 17 residues. Trimming cost V 5 bases and J 4 bases; bases outside gene matches: 15. Germline lookup yields CDR1 SGHVS and CDR2 FNYEAQ. The sample is drawn from a study of post-analysis software for immune sequencing data. Findings and limits, study-wide: Compared with controls, patients had more of 4 to 6 TRBV segments, including TRBV5-6, TRBV5-1 and TRBV20-1. For normalized Chao1 diversity, multiple sclerosis patients scored significantly lower than controls did.

cDNA libraries of TCR beta carried unique molecular identifiers. Around 450,000 cDNA molecules were recovered from an input of 1 to 10 million T cells. MiXCR, run by TCRdb on the PCR reads, gives a single entry per CDR3 protein. The table lists 430,000 or so distinct CDR3 sequences, over 30% of them singletons. The sequenced sample was blood. This TCR came from a girl aged 2 to 9 with multiple sclerosis. The chain recombines TRBV7-6 with TRBJ2-3, with 7 bases that match TRBD1. The CDR3: CASSPQPGQSSADTQYF. The DNA of the CDR3 is TGTGCCAGCAGCCCGCAACCGGGACAGAGTAGCGCAGATACGCAGTATTTT.